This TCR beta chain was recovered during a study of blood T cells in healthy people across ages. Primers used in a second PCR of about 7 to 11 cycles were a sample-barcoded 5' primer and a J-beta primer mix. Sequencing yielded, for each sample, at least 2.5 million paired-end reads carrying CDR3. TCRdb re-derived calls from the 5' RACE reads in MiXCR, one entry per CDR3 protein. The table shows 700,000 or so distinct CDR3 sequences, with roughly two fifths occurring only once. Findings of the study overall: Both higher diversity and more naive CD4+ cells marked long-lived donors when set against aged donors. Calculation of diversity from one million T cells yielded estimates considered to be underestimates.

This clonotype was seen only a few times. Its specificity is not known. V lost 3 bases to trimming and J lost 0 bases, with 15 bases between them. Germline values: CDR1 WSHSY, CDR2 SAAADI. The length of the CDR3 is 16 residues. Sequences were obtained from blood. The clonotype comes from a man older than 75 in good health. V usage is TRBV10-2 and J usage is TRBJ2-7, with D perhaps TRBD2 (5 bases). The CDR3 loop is CASSDILGRSSYEQYF. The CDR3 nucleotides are TGCGCCAGCAGTGATATACTAGGAAGGAGCTCCTACGAGCAGTACTTC.